Shown below are 21 T cell receptor beta chains from a single sample sequenced in a study of cytomegalovirus exposure and HLA in healthy donors. The PCR had 60 Vbeta and 13 Jbeta primers. Sequencing was performed with immunoSEQ multiplex PCR; in TCRdb, only in-frame clones are kept and a portion is missing. The sample lists under 200,000 clones; under 85% were seen once. The sequenced sample consisted of PBMCs. The receptors stem from a young woman in good health and CMV-seropositive.

The genes are TRBV28 and TRBJ1-6; D possibly corresponds to TRBD1 (6 bases). The CDR3 has 16 amino acids. Germline values: CDR1 MDHEN, CDR2 SYDVKM. V gave up 3 bases and J gave up 2 bases, with 11 bases separating them. Here the CDR3 DNA reads TGTGCCAGCAGTTTTTATGGGGGCGCCTATAATTCACCCCTCCACTTT. Translated: CASSFYGGAYNSPLHF.

V usage is TRBV13 and J usage is TRBJ2-3; no clear D. The germline V gene encodes CDR1 PRHDT and CDR2 FYEKMQ (reference sequence). This CDR3 has 12 residues. Deletions cut 4 bases from V and 2 bases from J, with 4 bases between. CDR3 residues: CASSSFTDTQYF. In DNA, the CDR3 is TGTGCCAGCAGCTCGTTCACAGATACGCAGTATTTT.

J is TRBJ1-2 and V is TRBV25-1, with D maybe TRBD1 (5 bases). V was clipped by 4 bases and J by 9 bases, with 21 bases between them. This CDR3 region has 15 residues. CDR1 and CDR2 (germline): MGHDK, SYGVNS. As DNA, the CDR3 is TGTGCCAGCAGTGTTCCCGGGACTTTGGCCAATAGCTACACCTTC. As protein: CASSVPGTLANSYTF.

This chain uses TRBV19 with TRBJ2-3; 13 nucleotides agree with TRBD2. V shed 3 bases and J 6 bases; nucleotides not matched to a gene: 18. In germline, CDR1 is LNHDA, CDR2 SQIVND (reference sequence). The CDR3 loop spans 20 amino acids. CDR3: CASSMNLLGTSGATRDTQYF. The CDR3 nucleotides are TGTGCCAGTAGTATGAACCTACTCGGGACTAGCGGGGCCACCCGGGATACGCAGTATTTT.

The rearrangement uses TRBV5-1 and TRBJ1-4; a possible D gene is TRBD1 (5 bases). The V gene's germline CDR1 is SGHRS and CDR2 YFSETQ. This CDR3 is 14 amino acids long. V was trimmed by 4 bases and J by 4 bases, leaving 11 bases between them. CDR3 nucleotide sequence: TGCGCCAGCAGCCCTGACAGTTTTAATGAAAAACTGTTTTTT. Its translation is CASSPDSFNEKLFF.

The chain combines TRBV6-1 with TRBJ2-7; TRBD1 aligns across 8 bases. Germline trimming cut 3 bases from V and 2 bases from J; bases unmatched to any gene: 9. Germline CDR1 reads MNHNS; CDR2 reads SASEGT. This CDR3 is built from 16 residues. This CDR3 reads CASSESHRDRTYEQYF. DNA for the CDR3: TGTGCCAGCAGTGAGTCCCACCGGGACAGGACCTACGAGCAGTACTTC.

V and J are TRBV7-2 and TRBJ2-7; maybe TRBD2 (5 bases). V lost 3 bases, J lost 3 bases, and 9 bases lay in between. Germline V gene data show CDR1 as SGHTA and CDR2 as FQGNSA. The CDR3 spans 13 residues. CDR3 DNA sequence: TGTGCCAGCAGCTTTCGCCGGGACTACGAGCAGTACTTC. This encodes CASSFRRDYEQYF.

The rearrangement uses TRBV30 and TRBJ1-5; 8 bases agree with TRBD1. The ends lost 1 base at V and 4 bases at J; junction bases unmatched: 3. The CDR3 spans 14 residues. CDR1 GTSNPN and CDR2 SVGIG come from the germline V gene (reference sequence). This CDR3 reads CAWSGDRGNQPQHF. CDR3 coding DNA: TGTGCCTGGAGTGGAGACAGGGGAAATCAGCCCCAGCATTTT.

The gene calls are TRBV19 and TRBJ1-6, with a tentative D call TRBD1 (6 bases). The CDR3 spans 15 residues. CDR1 and CDR2 from the germline V gene are LNHDA and SQIVND (reference sequence). V dropped 3 bases and J dropped 5 bases, with 11 bases sitting between them. The CDR3 loop is CASSMGDRNNSPLHF. CDR3 coding DNA: TGTGCCAGTAGTATGGGAGACAGGAATAATTCACCCCTCCACTTT.

V and J are TRBV7-9 and TRBJ2-3; TRBD2 is a possible D gene (5 bases). The V and J ends lost 5 bases and 2 bases respectively, with 14 bases between them. The V gene's germline CDR1 is SEHNR and CDR2 FQNEAQ (reference sequence). There are 15 residues in the CDR3. As DNA, the CDR3 is TGTGCCAGCAGCGCGGGTGCAGGTCTCACAGATACGCAGTATTTT. This translates into CASSAGAGLTDTQYF.

The rearrangement links TRBV28 to TRBJ1-5, with TRBD1 matching 10 bases. Germline trimming cut 4 bases from V and 5 bases from J; bases unmatched to any gene: 8. CDR3 length: 16 residues. The germline V gene encodes CDR1 MDHEN and CDR2 SYDVKM. The CDR3 loop is CASSSHGTGVHQPQHF. As DNA, the CDR3 is TGTGCCAGCAGTTCACATGGGACAGGGGTTCATCAGCCCCAGCATTTT.

The chain links TRBV7-2 to TRBJ1-6, with a weak D call TRBD1 (5 bases). CDR1 SGHTA and CDR2 FQGNSA come from the germline V gene. Trimming removed 2 bases at V and 3 bases at J, with 14 bases between. The CDR3 spans 17 residues. The CDR3 region is CASSLPDRGFYNSPLHF. CDR3 DNA sequence: TGTGCCAGCAGCTTACCTGACAGAGGATTCTATAATTCACCCCTCCACTTT.

The rearrangement joins TRBV7-2 to TRBJ1-4; perhaps TRBD1 as D (5 bases). Trimming pared 3 bases from V and 8 bases from J, leaving 13 bases between. Germline V gives CDR1 SGHTA, CDR2 FQGNSA. There are 14 residues in the CDR3. CDR3 sequence: CASSFTGTFEKLFF. The CDR3 DNA reads TGTGCCAGCAGCTTCACCGGGACTTTCGAAAAACTGTTTTTT.

This chain links TRBV6-4 with TRBJ2-6, with D possibly being TRBD1 (5 bases). Germline V gene lookup returns CDR1 MRHNA and CDR2 SNTAGT. The CDR3 totals 17 residues. V lost 0 bases to trimming and J lost 0 bases, with 9 bases between them. CDR3 in DNA: TGTGCCAGCAGTGACTCAGGGGAACCCTCTGGGGCCAACGTCCTGACTTTC. Its translation is CASSDSGEPSGANVLTF.

This chain joins TRBV10-3 and TRBJ2-2; 9 nucleotides line up with TRBD1. The J segment lost 7 bases and the V segment lost 7 bases, leaving 13 bases of the junction unmatched. CDR3 length equals 16 residues. CDR1 ENHRY and CDR2 SYGVKD come from the germline V gene. Here the CDR3 DNA reads TGTGCCATCAACCCGGGACAGGGTCGTATAGGCGGGGAGCTGTTTTTT. Its protein is CAINPGQGRIGGELFF.

This clone has just one count. The CDR3 region is CASSLQGRDTQYF. The CDR3 DNA reads TGTGCCAGCAGCTTACAGGGGCGAGATACGCAGTATTTT. This rearrangement joins TRBV7-9 to TRBJ2-3, with a weak D call TRBD1 (6 bases). V gave up 2 bases and J gave up 5 bases, with 8 bases separating them. The CDR3 contains 13 residues. Germline assignment: CDR1 SEHNR and CDR2 FQNEAQ (reference sequence).

The rearrangement links TRBV4-3 to TRBJ1-2; D gene unclear. This CDR3 contains 13 residues. Looked up from germline, CDR1 is LGHNA and CDR2 is YSLEER. V dropped 5 bases and J dropped 8 bases, with 15 bases sitting between them. The CDR3 nucleotides are TGCGCCAGCAGCGAGGGAGCGGGGATCGGCTACACCTTC. Residues: CASSEGAGIGYTF.

The CDR3 sequence: CASSDFGLAGQQFF. The CDR3 DNA follows: TGTGCCAGCAGCGACTTCGGACTAGCGGGTCAGCAGTTCTTC. The rearrangement links TRBV9 to TRBJ2-1, with TRBD2 identical over 11 bases. Germline V gene lookup returns CDR1 SGDLS and CDR2 YYNGEE. V lost 3 bases to trimming and J lost 11 bases; unmatched junction nucleotides: 7. The CDR3 contains 14 residues.

The chain links TRBV9 to TRBJ2-7, with D tentatively TRBD2 (6 bases). The CDR3 extends over 16 amino acids. Trimming took off 3 bases at V and 0 bases at J, with 16 bases between the two ends. Germline CDR1 and CDR2: SGDLS and YYNGEE. The CDR3 reads CASSGKTGTPSYEQYF. For the CDR3, the DNA is TGTGCCAGCAGCGGAAAAACCGGGACTCCCTCCTACGAGCAGTACTTC.

The chain has TRBV2 and TRBJ2-5; the match to TRBD1 covers 7 bases. The CDR3 spans 16 residues. J lost 2 bases, V lost 5 bases, and 11 bases had no gene match. The germline gives CDR1 SNHLY, CDR2 FYNNEI. CDR3 in amino acids: CASSTTGQARQETQYF. The CDR3 DNA follows: TGTGCCAGCAGTACGACCGGACAGGCACGTCAAGAGACCCAGTACTTC.

This chain connects TRBV10-3 to TRBJ2-5; 8 bases agree with TRBD1. Trimming took 6 bases from V and 5 from J; bases not matched to a gene: 8. Germline CDR1 reads ENHRY; CDR2 reads SYGVKD. The CDR3 is 14 amino acids. CDR3 nucleotides: TGTGCCATCAGCGCGACAGGGGTGGGTGAGACCCAGTACTTC. Amino acid sequence: CAISATGVGETQYF.